This T cell receptor (delta chain) was retrieved from a study of γδ T cells in repeated Plasmodium falciparum infection. TCRdb ran CATT on the multiplex PCR reads. This sample has tens of thousands of delta-chain clones, with less than 1% found just once. Vgamma9/Vdelta2+ and Vdelta2-negative gammadelta T cells were flow-sorted from PBMC for bulk sequencing. This clone showed up many times. Only one base separates this from a far larger clonotype, so it likely reflects a read error. The sample carries other DNA sequences with the same CDR3. CDR1 and CDR2 (germline): GEAIGNYY, EKD. The CDR3 runs 15 residues. V lost 1 base, J lost 0 bases, and 11 bases lay in between.

The TCR originated in a pool of human donors (malaria-infected and uninfected, not separated). This chain connects TRDV2 to TRDJ1; D might be TRDD3 (5 bases). In the absence of a J gene in TCRdb, the DNA was matched to germline to assign it here. Source material: gamma-delta T cells from blood. CDR3 amino acids: CACDTGGPYTDKLIF. CDR3 nucleotide sequence: TGTGCCTGTGACACAGGGGGGCCGTACACCGATAAACTCATCTTT.